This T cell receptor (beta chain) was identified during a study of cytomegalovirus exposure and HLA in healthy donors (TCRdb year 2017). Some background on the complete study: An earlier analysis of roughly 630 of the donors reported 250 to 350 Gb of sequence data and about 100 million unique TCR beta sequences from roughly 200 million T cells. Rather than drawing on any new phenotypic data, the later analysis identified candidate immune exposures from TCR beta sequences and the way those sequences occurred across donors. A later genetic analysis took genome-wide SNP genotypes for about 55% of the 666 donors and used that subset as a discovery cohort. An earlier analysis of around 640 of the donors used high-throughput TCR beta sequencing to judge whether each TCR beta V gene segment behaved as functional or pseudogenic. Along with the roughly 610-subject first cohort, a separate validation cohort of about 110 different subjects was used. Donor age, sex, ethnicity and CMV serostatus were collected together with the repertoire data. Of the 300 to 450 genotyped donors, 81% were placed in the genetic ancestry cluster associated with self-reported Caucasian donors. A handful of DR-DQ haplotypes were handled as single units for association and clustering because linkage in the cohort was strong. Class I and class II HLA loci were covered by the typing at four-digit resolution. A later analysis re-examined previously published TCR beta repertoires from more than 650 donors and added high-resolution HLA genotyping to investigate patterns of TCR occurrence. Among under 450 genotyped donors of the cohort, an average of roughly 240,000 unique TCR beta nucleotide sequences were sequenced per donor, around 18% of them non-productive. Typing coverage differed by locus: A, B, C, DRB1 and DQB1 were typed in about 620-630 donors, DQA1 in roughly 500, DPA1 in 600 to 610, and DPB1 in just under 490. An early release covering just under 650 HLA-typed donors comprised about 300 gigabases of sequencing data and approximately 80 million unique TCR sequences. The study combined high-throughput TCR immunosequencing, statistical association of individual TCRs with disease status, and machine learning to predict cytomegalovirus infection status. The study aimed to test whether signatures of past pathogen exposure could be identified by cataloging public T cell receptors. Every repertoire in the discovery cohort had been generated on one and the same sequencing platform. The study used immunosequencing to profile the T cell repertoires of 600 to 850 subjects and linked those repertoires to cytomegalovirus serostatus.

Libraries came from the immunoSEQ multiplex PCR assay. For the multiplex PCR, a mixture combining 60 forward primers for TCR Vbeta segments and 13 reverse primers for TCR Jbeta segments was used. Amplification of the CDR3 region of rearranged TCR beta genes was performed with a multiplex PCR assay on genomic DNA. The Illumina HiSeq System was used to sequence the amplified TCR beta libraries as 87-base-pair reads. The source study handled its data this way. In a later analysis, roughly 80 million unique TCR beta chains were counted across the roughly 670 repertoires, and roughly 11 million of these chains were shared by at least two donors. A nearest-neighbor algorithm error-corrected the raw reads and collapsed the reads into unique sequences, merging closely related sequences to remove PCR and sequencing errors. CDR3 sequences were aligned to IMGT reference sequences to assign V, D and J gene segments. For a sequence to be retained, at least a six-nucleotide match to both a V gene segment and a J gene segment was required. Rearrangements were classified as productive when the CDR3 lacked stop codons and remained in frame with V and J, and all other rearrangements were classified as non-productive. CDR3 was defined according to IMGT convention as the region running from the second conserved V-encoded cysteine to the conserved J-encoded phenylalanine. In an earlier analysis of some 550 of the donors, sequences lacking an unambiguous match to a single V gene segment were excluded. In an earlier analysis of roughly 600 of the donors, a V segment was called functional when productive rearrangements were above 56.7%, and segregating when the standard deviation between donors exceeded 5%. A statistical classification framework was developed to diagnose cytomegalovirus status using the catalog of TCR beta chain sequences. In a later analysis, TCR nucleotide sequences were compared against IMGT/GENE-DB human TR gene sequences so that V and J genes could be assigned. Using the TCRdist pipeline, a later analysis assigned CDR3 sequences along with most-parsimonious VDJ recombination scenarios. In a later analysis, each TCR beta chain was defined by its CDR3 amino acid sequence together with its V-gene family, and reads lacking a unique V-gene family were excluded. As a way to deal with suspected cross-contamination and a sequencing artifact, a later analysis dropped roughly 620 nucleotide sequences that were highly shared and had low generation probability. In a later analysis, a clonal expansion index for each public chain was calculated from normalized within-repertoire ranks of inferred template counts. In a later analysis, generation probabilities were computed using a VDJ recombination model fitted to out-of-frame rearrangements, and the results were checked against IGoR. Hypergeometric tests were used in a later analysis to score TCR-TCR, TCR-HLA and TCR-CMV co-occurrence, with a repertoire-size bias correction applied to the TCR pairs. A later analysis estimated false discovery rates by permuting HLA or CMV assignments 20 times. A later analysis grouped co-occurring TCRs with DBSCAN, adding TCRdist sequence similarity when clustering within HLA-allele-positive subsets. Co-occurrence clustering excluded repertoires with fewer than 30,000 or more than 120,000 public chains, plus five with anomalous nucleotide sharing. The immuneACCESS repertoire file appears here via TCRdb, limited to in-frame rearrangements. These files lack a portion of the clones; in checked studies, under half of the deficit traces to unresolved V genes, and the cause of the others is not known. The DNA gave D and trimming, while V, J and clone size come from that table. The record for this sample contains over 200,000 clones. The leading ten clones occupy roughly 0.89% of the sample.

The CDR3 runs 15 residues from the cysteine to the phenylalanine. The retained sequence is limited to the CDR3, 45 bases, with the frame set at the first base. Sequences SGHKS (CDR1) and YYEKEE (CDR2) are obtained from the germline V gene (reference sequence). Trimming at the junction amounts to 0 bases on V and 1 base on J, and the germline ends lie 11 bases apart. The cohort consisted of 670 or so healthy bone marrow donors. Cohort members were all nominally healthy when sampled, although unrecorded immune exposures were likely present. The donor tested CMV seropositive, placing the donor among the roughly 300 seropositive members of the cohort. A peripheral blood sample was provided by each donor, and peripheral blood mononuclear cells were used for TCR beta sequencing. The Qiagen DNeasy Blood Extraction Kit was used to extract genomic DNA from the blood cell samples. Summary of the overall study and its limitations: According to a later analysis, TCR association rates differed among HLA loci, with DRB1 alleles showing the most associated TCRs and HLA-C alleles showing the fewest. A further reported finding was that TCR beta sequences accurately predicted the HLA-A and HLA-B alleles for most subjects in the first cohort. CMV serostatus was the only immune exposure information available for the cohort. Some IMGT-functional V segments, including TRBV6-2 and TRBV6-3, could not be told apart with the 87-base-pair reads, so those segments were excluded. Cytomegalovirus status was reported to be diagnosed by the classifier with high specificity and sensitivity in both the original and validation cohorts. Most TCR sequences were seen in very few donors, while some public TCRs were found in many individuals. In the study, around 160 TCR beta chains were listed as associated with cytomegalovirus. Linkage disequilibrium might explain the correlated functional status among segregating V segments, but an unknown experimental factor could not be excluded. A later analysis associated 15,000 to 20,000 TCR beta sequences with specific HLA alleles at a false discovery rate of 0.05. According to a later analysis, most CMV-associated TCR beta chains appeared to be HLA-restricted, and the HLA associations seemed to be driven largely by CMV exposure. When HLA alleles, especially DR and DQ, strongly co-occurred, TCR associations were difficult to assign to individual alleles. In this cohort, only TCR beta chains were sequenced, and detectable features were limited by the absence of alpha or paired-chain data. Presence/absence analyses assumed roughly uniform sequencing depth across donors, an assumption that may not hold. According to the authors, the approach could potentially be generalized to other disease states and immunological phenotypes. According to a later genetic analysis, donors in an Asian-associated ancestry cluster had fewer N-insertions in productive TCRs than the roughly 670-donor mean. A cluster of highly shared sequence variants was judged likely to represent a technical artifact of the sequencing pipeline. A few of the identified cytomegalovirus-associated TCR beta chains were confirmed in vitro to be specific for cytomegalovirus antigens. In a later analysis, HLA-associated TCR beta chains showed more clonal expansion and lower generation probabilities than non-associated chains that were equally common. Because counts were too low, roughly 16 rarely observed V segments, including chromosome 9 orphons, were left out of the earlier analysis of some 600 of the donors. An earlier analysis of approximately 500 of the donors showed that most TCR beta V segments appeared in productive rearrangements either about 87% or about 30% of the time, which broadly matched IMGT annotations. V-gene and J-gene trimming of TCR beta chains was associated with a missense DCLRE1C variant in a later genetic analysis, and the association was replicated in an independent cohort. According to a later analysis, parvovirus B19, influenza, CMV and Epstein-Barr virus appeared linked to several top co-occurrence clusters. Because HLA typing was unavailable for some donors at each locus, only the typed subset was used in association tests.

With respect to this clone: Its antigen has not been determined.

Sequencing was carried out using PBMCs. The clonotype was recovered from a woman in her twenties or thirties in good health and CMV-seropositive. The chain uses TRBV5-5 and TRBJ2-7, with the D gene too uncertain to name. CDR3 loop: CASSLGLAGSYEQYF. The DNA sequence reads TGTGCCAGCAGCTTGGGGTTGGCAGGATCCTACGAGCAGTACTTC.